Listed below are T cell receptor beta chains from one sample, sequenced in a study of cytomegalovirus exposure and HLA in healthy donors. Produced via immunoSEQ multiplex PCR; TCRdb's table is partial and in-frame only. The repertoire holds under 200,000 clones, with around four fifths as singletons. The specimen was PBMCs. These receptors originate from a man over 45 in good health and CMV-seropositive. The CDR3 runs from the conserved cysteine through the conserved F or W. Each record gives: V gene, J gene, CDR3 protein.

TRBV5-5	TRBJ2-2	CASSFSGWVTGELFF
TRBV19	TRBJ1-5	CASTATSYSNQPQHF
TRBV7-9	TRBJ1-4	CASSSVGQGALEEKLFF
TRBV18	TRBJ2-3	CASSRVLAGGTDTQYF
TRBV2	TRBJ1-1	CASRGGLNTEAFF
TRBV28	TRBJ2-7	CASSIPNYEQYF
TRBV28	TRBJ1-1	CASSLSGGEAFF
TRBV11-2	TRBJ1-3	CASSRWDSQSSGNTIYF
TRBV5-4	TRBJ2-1	CASNPGLAGNNEQFF
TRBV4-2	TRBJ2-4	CASSRRGQSTKNIQYF
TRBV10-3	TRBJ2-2	CAISVDRVRANTGELFF
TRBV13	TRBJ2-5	CASSLGTQEAQYF
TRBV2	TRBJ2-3	CAIQTGLTDTQYF
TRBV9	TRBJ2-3	CASSVDPGGVTDTQYF